The sample holds a few counts of the clone carrying this TCR beta chain. Its matching antigen is unknown. This CDR3 comprises 13 residues. Trimming left V 2 bases short and J 7 bases short, with 11 bases between. The germline CDR1 and CDR2 sequences are SGHAT and FQNNGV. This entry is derived from a study of identical twins. Study observations and caveats: Abundant beta clonotypes from cord blood bore fewer insertions; memory repertoires lacked this pattern. Excess twin sharing in beta out-of-frame sequences was weaker.

It was template switching that added a universal primer site, and there were unique molecular identifiers on the cDNA. Via MiXCR, TCRdb re-called the 5' RACE reads, giving one row per CDR3 protein. Of fewer than 250,000 distinct CDR3 sequences in the sample, around 10% are singletons; the top ten hold 5.1%. With no exceptions, donors were healthy Caucasians. This clonotype was obtained from a woman in her late teens or twenties in good health. The chain uses TRBV11-2 and TRBJ1-1; D gene ambiguous. Sequenced: memory (CD45RO+) T cells sorted from blood. Here the CDR3 reads CASSLYQDLEAFF. The CDR3 DNA follows: TGTGCCAGCAGCTTATACCAGGATCTTGAAGCTTTCTTT.